One T cell receptor beta chain is described in this entry. Source study methods: The assay estimated nucleated cells by amplifying reference gene primers. The method was immunoSEQ multiplex PCR; TCRdb's version includes in-frame clones alone and lacks a portion of them. The V and J calls and clone size are taken from that table; D and trimming were inferred from the DNA. Of approximately 70,000 clones listed, about 80% are singletons. The CDR3 is made up of 19 amino acids. Germline V gene lookup returns CDR1 ENHRY and CDR2 SYGVKD. J gave up 0 bases and V 7 bases, and 18 bases lay outside the gene matches. This sample is drawn from a study of blood T cell repertoires in COVID-19. Study details: Both acute and convalescent COVID-19 samples were obtained from the United States, Italy and Spain.

This receptor was taken from an older woman with acute or convalescent COVID-19. This chain joins TRBV10-3 and TRBJ1-2; 9 positions match TRBD1. The sequencing sample was made of peripheral blood. CDR3 DNA: TGTGCCATCACCCCGGATACAGGGGGCTCCAGCTCCTCTAACTATGGCTACACCTTC. Protein sequence: CAITPDTGGSSSSNYGYTF.